The rows below give T cell receptor beta chains drawn from one sample of a study of cytomegalovirus exposure and HLA in healthy donors. Generated by immunoSEQ multiplex PCR, the TCRdb table keeps only in-frame clones and is missing some. This sample carries 140,000 or so clones, 85% to 90% of them seen once, and the ten largest clones take about 6.4%. Sequenced material: PBMCs. These receptor sequences come from a woman aged 25-40 years in good health and CMV-seropositive. The conserved cysteine and the conserved F or W are not part of the CDR3 here.

>TRBV5-1
ASSLAGGDRAMNTEAF
>TRBV6-1
ASSEAGTYVVNSNQPQH
>TRBV19
ASRLAGGETQY
>TRBV11-2
ASSSGHSSYEQY
>TRBV5-1
ASSLGRVSQETQY
>TRBV5-1
ASSIPTDTQY
>TRBV6-1
ASSPWRGSSYEQY
>TRBV27
ASSSLGAGQANEKLF
>TRBV5-1
ASRGDSHQPQH
>TRBV6-6
ASSRRDSNQPQH
>TRBV10-2
ASSSSGSWNEQF
>TRBV6-1
ASSGLSYEQY
>TRBV4-2
ASSPPLAGGLGANVLT
>TRBV15
ATSSDIWTGSGFNQPQH
>TRBV29-1
SASRQENYNEQF
>TRBV5-1
ASSFSQGAGEKLF
>TRBV27
ASSLLLPFSYNEQF
>TRBV5-1
ASSPWAGSDEKLF
>TRBV27
ASSLSTDRGYGYT
>TRBV28
ASSGTGYTDTQY
>TRBV18
ASSPGRAIEAF
>TRBV27
ASSLLLAGESSTQY
>TRBV28
ASSLEEKGEKLF
>TRBV5-4
ASSTVHRTGFNSPLH
>TRBV4-1
ASSLAQGLQPQH
>TRBV6-1
ASIGTVINEKLF
>TRBV5-4
ASSSSSGGWDTQY